Presented here are 15 T cell receptor beta chains from one specimen sequenced in a study of blood T cells in healthy people across ages. A second roughly 6 to 12 cycle PCR used barcoded and J-beta primers. TCRdb re-called the 5' RACE reads with MiXCR, one entry per CDR3 protein. Of 1,800,000 or so distinct CDR3 sequences listed, around 40% were seen once; the top ten hold more than 20%. Sequencing was performed on blood. The receptors were gathered from a human donor in good health.

This clonotype was observed a single time. The rearrangement uses TRBV12-3 or TRBV12-4 and TRBJ2-4, with a possible D match to TRBD2 (5 bases). The CDR3 has 14 amino acids. The V end lost 5 bases, the J end lost 1 base, and 9 bases lay between the germline ends. CDR3 in amino acids: CASSEWRAKNIQYF. CDR3 nucleotide sequence: TGTGCCAGCAGTGAGTGGAGGGCCAAAAACATTCAGTACTTC.

This clonotype was detected only a few times. The CDR3 spells CASSNSTGSNEKLFF. The CDR3 DNA reads TGTGCCAGCAGCAACTCGACAGGGTCTAATGAAAAACTGTTTTTT. V is TRBV6-7 and J is TRBJ1-4, with 7 bases aligning to TRBD1. TRBV6-7 is given ORF status, its function remaining uncertain. The trim removed 6 bases at V and 3 bases at J, leaving 7 bases unmatched. This CDR3 has 15 amino acids.

Concerning this clonotype itself: This CDR3 fails to terminate in the conserved phenylalanine or tryptophan, so it likely reflects a read error. This chain joins TRBV15 and TRBJ1-4; D remains unclear. This CDR3 has 15 amino acids. The germline V and J ends were trimmed by 5 bases and 1 base, with 11 bases remaining between them. In germline, CDR1 is LNHNV, CDR2 YYDKDF (reference sequence). CDR3 protein: CATSPSGLTNEKLFC. The CDR3 nucleotides are TGTGCCACCAGCCCATCGGGGTTAACTAATGAAAAACTGTTTTGT.

This clonotype was seen ten or more times. The chain couples TRBV9 to TRBJ2-1, with D perhaps matching TRBD2 (6 bases). Germline values: CDR1 SGDLS, CDR2 YYNGEE. This CDR3 comprises 14 residues. Trimming stripped 0 bases from V and 5 bases from J, with 9 bases between. CDR3 nucleotides: TGTGCCAGCAGCGTAGGTTTAGCGGACAATGAGCAGTTCTTC. Translating it yields CASSVGLADNEQFF.

This clonotype was observed once. CDR3 residues: CASPAPGQGRNQPQHF. The DNA of the CDR3 is TGTGCCAGCCCCGCCCCGGGACAGGGAAGAAATCAGCCCCAGCATTTT. This sequence joins TRBV6-1 and TRBJ1-5; 9 nucleotides agree with TRBD1. This CDR3 contains 16 residues. With 8 bases clipped from V and 4 bases from J, the junction kept 12 bases outside the gene matches. CDR1 is MNHNS, CDR2 SASEGT, per germline.

This clonotype appeared a few times. The chain employs TRBV7-2 and TRBJ1-1; the D is unclear. This CDR3 is 14 amino acids long. V lost 4 bases and J lost 5, with 14 bases in between. CDR1 is SGHTA, CDR2 FQGNSA, per germline. CDR3 residues: CASSSGLLGTEAFF. CDR3 nucleotides: TGTGCCAGCAGCTCCGGGCTTCTAGGGACTGAAGCTTTCTTT.

The chain carries TRBV12-3 or TRBV12-4 and TRBJ2-6; 8 nucleotides agree with TRBD1. Trimming removed 10 bases from V and 6 bases from J; junction bases left unmatched: 14. The length of the CDR3 is 16 residues. CDR3 nucleotides: TGTGCCATCGACGGGACAGGCGGGATGGAGGCCAACGTCCTGACTTTC. Encoded protein: CAIDGTGGMEANVLTF.

This chain joins TRBV27 and TRBJ2-7; 8 nucleotides agree with TRBD1. J lost 6 bases, V lost 4 bases, and 5 bases had no gene match. CDR3 length: 13 residues. Germline V gene lookup returns CDR1 MNHEY and CDR2 SMNVEV (reference sequence). The CDR3 loop is CASSYRGYGEQYF. The CDR3 nucleotides read TGTGCCAGCAGTTACAGGGGGTACGGCGAGCAGTACTTC.

CDR3 sequence (DNA): TGTGCCAGCAGTCTCCGACTAGCGGGGGTCCAAGAGACCCAGTACTTC. It codes for CASSLRLAGVQETQYF. The J gene is TRBJ2-5, the V gene TRBV13; 12 bases are shared with TRBD2. Germline assignment: CDR1 PRHDT and CDR2 FYEKMQ (reference sequence). The CDR3 is 16 residues long. With V trimmed by 6 bases and J by 1 base, 6 bases remained unmatched. Full variable domain (rest looked up from reference TRBV13 and TRBJ2-5): AAGVIQSPRHLIKEKRETATLKCYPIPRHDTVYWYQQGPGQDPQFLISFYEKMQSDKGSIPDRFSAQQFSDYHSELNMSSLELGDSALYFCASSLRLAGVQETQYFGPGTRLLVL.

The rearrangement joins TRBV10-3 to TRBJ2-3, with D tentatively TRBD1 (5 bases). The germline V gene has CDR1 ENHRY and CDR2 SYGVKD. The CDR3 length is 15 residues. V lost 8 bases and J lost 3, with 18 bases in between. The CDR3 reads CAIADVLTDTDTQYF. The DNA of the CDR3 is TGTGCCATCGCTGACGTCCTGACAGATACAGATACGCAGTATTTT.

This rearrangement joins TRBV20-1 to TRBJ2-3; 8 bases align to TRBD2. Per germline, CDR1 DFQATT and CDR2 SNEGSKA (reference sequence). This CDR3 contains 12 residues. Unmatched junction bases numbered 3, after V lost 6 bases and J lost 4 bases. The CDR3 spells CSARTSSDTQYF. As DNA, the CDR3 is TGCAGTGCACGGACTAGCTCAGATACGCAGTATTTT.

The chain links TRBV15 to TRBJ1-3, with D possibly matching TRBD1 (6 bases). Trimming stripped 0 bases from V and 4 bases from J, with 22 bases between. This CDR3 has 19 amino acids. Germline values: CDR1 LNHNV, CDR2 YYDKDF (reference sequence). The CDR3 region is CATSRDKGGTEPWGNTIYF. CDR3 bases: TGTGCCACCAGCAGAGATAAAGGGGGAACGGAGCCTTGGGGAAACACCATATATTTT.

This clonotype was counted only a few times. J is TRBJ2-3 and V is TRBV7-9; D perhaps matches TRBD2 (6 bases). The V end was cut by 0 bases, the J end by 3 bases, with 13 bases between. This CDR3 comprises 16 residues. The germline gives CDR1 SEHNR, CDR2 FQNEAQ (reference sequence). This chain's CDR3 is CASSLAYGGSTDTQYF. CDR3 bases: TGTGCCAGCAGCTTAGCGTACGGGGGATCGACAGATACGCAGTATTTT.

This clonotype was seen only a few times. CDR3 loop: CASSLVGTGATNTQYF. In nucleotides, the CDR3 is TGTGCCAGCAGCTTAGTCGGGACAGGGGCCACGAATACGCAGTATTTT. V gene TRBV7-2 combines with J gene TRBJ2-3; 10 nucleotides align to TRBD1. The CDR3 length is 16 residues. Germline-derived CDR1 and CDR2 are SGHTA and FQGNSA. Losses at the gene ends were 1 base for V and 7 bases for J; bases not matched to a gene: 8.

About this clonotype itself: A clone one base away is much larger, so this may be a read error. The chain links TRBV7-9 to TRBJ1-2; no definite D call. The CDR3 loop spans 14 amino acids. CDR1 is SEHNR, CDR2 FQNEAQ, per germline (reference sequence). V dropped 3 bases and J dropped 8 bases, with 16 bases sitting between them. This CDR3 reads CASSLLLGSSGYTF. CDR3 sequence (DNA): TGTGCCAGCAGCTTGTTGCTGGGATCGTCGGGCTACACCTTC.